The 2 T cell receptor beta chains below come from one sample, sequenced in a study of blood T cell repertoires in COVID-19. Clones were sequenced by immunoSEQ multiplex PCR, and TCRdb holds only the in-frame ones, with some missing. The sample shows about 150,000 clones, around 90% of them seen only once. The material sequenced was PBMCs or T cells enriched from blood (not recorded which). These TCRs come from a woman in her 40s who had been exposed to COVID-19.

This chain joins TRBV5-6 and TRBJ2-5; D is unresolved. The V end was cut by 0 bases, the J end by 5 bases, with 5 bases between. The CDR3 runs to 12 residues. The germline gives CDR1 SGHDT, CDR2 YYEEEE. CDR3 loop: CASSLARETQYF. The CDR3 DNA reads TGTGCCAGCAGCTTGGCGCGGGAGACCCAGTACTTC.

The chain employs TRBV5-8 and TRBJ2-6; 7 bases agree with TRBD1. Germline CDR1 is SGHTS and CDR2 is YDEGEE. Germline trimming cut 2 bases from V and 2 bases from J; bases unmatched to any gene: 1. The CDR3 contains 15 residues. CDR3 amino acids: CASSFDRAGANVLTF. CDR3 sequence (DNA): TGTGCCAGCAGCTTCGACAGGGCTGGGGCCAACGTCCTGACTTTC.